The T cell receptor beta chain under discussion was sequenced for a study of cytomegalovirus exposure and HLA in healthy donors. A multiplex PCR was run with 60 Vbeta primers and 13 Jbeta primers. The repertoire was sequenced with immunoSEQ multiplex PCR; TCRdb's copy has only in-frame clones and lacks some. Of 100,000 or so clones in the sample, 81% were seen once. V lost 3 bases, J lost 5 bases, and 10 bases lay in between. The CDR3 loop spans 13 amino acids. Germline V gene sequence: CDR1 MRHNA, CDR2 SNTAGT. This clone was seen a handful of times. Its antigen is not identified. Study-level findings and limits: Earlier findings revealed that most TCR beta V segments proved productive either about 90% or about 30% of the time. Presence/absence analyses supposed approximately even sequencing depth among donors. As a later analysis showed, a missense DCLRE1C variant was linked to trimming of TCR beta V- and J-genes.

Sequenced sample: PBMCs. The origin of this receptor is a human donor in good health. V usage is TRBV6-4 and J usage is TRBJ1-1, with D hard to call. This CDR3 reads CASSESSGTEAFF. The CDR3 nucleotides are TGTGCCAGCAGTGAGAGTTCCGGGACTGAAGCTTTCTTT.